Below, one T cell receptor beta chain is given with its context. It was with 60 Vbeta and 13 Jbeta primers that the PCR ran. Profiling relied on immunoSEQ multiplex PCR, and the TCRdb table lists in-frame clones only, not all of them. The profile shows 150,000 to 200,000 clones, 81% of them singletons. The sample belongs to a study of cytomegalovirus exposure and HLA in healthy donors. Germline V gene lookup returns CDR1 SGDLS and CDR2 YYNGEE. The CDR3 runs to 16 residues. With 4 bases removed from V and 6 bases from J, the gap between germline ends came to 20 bases. Regarding donors, all were healthy bone marrow donors.

Sequenced: PBMCs. This chain joins TRBV9 and TRBJ2-1, with D perhaps matching TRBD2 (7 bases). The origin of this receptor is a man younger than 35 in good health and CMV-seronegative. CDR3 sequence: CASSSRTGGGGNEQFF. CDR3 coding DNA: TGTGCCAGCAGCTCACGAACGGGGGGAGGGGGCAATGAGCAGTTCTTC.